This T cell receptor (beta chain) was documented in a study of T cell repertoires in cytomegalovirus infection. TCRdb analysed the reads with MiXCR anew, one entry per CDR3 protein. Of 510,000 or so distinct CDR3 sequences listed, approximately 26% were seen once; the top ten hold less than 15%. This CDR3 is 14 amino acids long. Germline loops: CDR1 MNHNS, CDR2 SASEGT. The V gene lost 2 bases and the J gene lost 6 bases, with 14 bases spanning the gap. Sequencing input: PBMCs. The rearrangement joins TRBV6-1 to TRBJ2-7; D perhaps matches TRBD2 (5 bases). The TCR was taken from a human donor in good health (CMV status not recorded). Some clones in this sample may be carry-over from other donors' samples. The CDR3 loop is CASSERWDGSEQYV. The CDR3 DNA sequence: TGTGCCAGCAGTGAACGCTGGGATGGGAGCGAGCAGTACGTC.